These 5 T cell receptor beta chains were all obtained from the same sample, sequenced in a study of cytomegalovirus exposure and HLA in healthy donors. PCR used 60 Vbeta primers and 13 Jbeta primers. Repertoires were generated with immunoSEQ multiplex PCR, while TCRdb's copy carries only in-frame clones and drops some. In the table there are roughly 98,000 clones, about three quarters of which are singletons. The sequenced sample consisted of PBMCs. The receptors were sampled from a man aged 35-49 years in good health and CMV-seronegative.

V and J are TRBV11-1 and TRBJ1-2; D remains ambiguous. V was clipped by 1 base and J by 6 bases, with 6 bases between them. The CDR3 extends over 12 amino acids. The germline gives CDR1 SGHAT, CDR2 FQDESV (reference sequence). The CDR3 reads CASSLEGDGYTF. CDR3 DNA sequence: TGTGCCAGCAGCTTAGAGGGAGATGGCTACACCTTC. Using reference TRBV11-1 and TRBJ1-2 for the parts outside the CDR3, the full variable domain is EAEVAQSPRYKITEKSQAVAFWCDPISGHATLYWYRQILGQGPELLVQFQDESVVDDSQLPKDRFSAERLKGVDSTLKIQPAELGDSAMYLCASSLEGDGYTFGSGTRLTVV.

V gene TRBV29-1 combines with J gene TRBJ1-2; D ambiguous. Trimming stripped 0 bases from V and 5 bases from J, with 13 bases between. This CDR3 has 14 residues. Germline V lookup: CDR1 SQVTM, CDR2 ANQGSEA. The CDR3 sequence: CSVEDPQSPYGYTF. The CDR3 region has the DNA TGCAGCGTTGAAGATCCTCAGTCCCCTTATGGCTACACCTTC.

This clone occurred a few times. The V gene is TRBV28, the J gene TRBJ1-4; 7 nucleotides match TRBD1. Germline V gives CDR1 MDHEN, CDR2 SYDVKM. Germline trimming cut 2 bases from V and 7 bases from J; bases unmatched to any gene: 7. CDR3 size: 15 residues. CDR3 in amino acids: CASSLKGRGAEKLFF. The CDR3 DNA reads as TGTGCCAGCAGTTTAAAGGGCAGGGGGGCTGAAAAACTGTTTTTT.

This chain links TRBV19 with TRBJ1-1, with 7 bases aligning to TRBD1. The CDR3 is made up of 17 amino acids. The germline V gene encodes CDR1 LNHDA and CDR2 SQIVND (reference sequence). V was pared by 7 bases and J by 1 base, with 15 bases of the junction left unmatched. In DNA form, the CDR3 reads TGTGCCAGTAATCATGGGCGAATGAAGGGGGCGAACACTGAAGCTTTCTTT. Encoded protein: CASNHGRMKGANTEAFF.

CDR3 DNA: TGTGCCAGTAGTATAGATCTACCGGGGGGCCCCTACAATGAGCAGTTCTTC. Translated: CASSIDLPGGPYNEQFF. This chain joins TRBV19 and TRBJ2-1; the D gene is possibly TRBD2 (7 bases). Germline CDR1 and CDR2: LNHDA and SQIVND (reference sequence). The CDR3 is made up of 17 amino acids. V lost 0 bases, J lost 2 bases, and 14 bases lay in between. Full variable domain (missing parts from reference TRBV19 and TRBJ2-1): DGGITQSPKYLFRKEGQNVTLSCEQNLNHDAMYWYRQDPGQGLRLIYYSQIVNDFQKGDIAEGYSVSREKKESFPLTVTSAQKNPTAFYLCASSIDLPGGPYNEQFFGPGTRLTVL.